Described below is a single TCR beta chain sequence and its context. The sample comes from a study of glioma-infiltrating T cells after dendritic cell vaccination. Clones were read by immunoSEQ multiplex PCR, and TCRdb kept only the in-frame ones, dropping some. The sample lists about 82,000 clones, roughly 89% seen once, with approximately 2.9% in the top ten. Germline CDR1 reads GTSNPN; CDR2 reads SVGIG (reference sequence). CDR3 length: 13 amino acids. Trimming cost V 6 bases and J 4 bases; bases outside gene matches: 9. This receptor was obtained from a human donor with glioblastoma. The chain uses TRBV30 and TRBJ2-7; TRBD1 matches 7 bases. This specimen was blood, taken before dendritic cell vaccination. In DNA, the CDR3 is TGTGCCTGCAACCTCGACAGGGTGTACGAGCAGTACTTC. It specifies CACNLDRVYEQYF.